The 14 T cell receptor beta chains reported below all come from one sample, sequenced in a study of blood T cells in healthy people across ages. Primers used in a second PCR of about 6 to 11 cycles were a sample-barcoded 5' primer and a J-beta primer mix. TCRdb recomputed calls from the 5' RACE reads with MiXCR, one row per CDR3 protein. This sample yields some 1.8 million distinct CDR3 sequences, of which roughly two fifths are seen a single time; 23% belongs to the top ten. The source material was blood. The receptors here all came from a human donor in good health.

This clonotype was counted once. The chain has TRBV9 and TRBJ2-1; tentatively, D is TRBD1 or TRBD2 (6 bases each). Germline V gene sequence: CDR1 SGDLS, CDR2 YYNGEE. The CDR3 runs 15 residues. Trimming stripped 0 bases from V and 4 bases from J, with 11 bases between. The CDR3 loop reads CASSVEGGVYNEQFF. The CDR3 coding sequence is TGTGCCAGCAGCGTAGAGGGGGGCGTTTACAATGAGCAGTTCTTC.

This chain connects TRBV9 to TRBJ2-3; D perhaps matches TRBD1 (5 bases). The CDR3 has 14 amino acids. Trimming removed 1 base at V and 4 bases at J, with 10 bases between. Germline V gene lookup returns CDR1 SGDLS and CDR2 YYNGEE. This CDR3 is CASSVWQGPDTQYF. The CDR3 DNA follows: TGTGCCAGCAGCGTATGGCAGGGCCCAGATACGCAGTATTTT. Full variable domain (rest looked up from reference TRBV9 and TRBJ2-3): DSGVTQTPKHLITATGQRVTLRCSPRSGDLSVYWYQQSLDQGLQFLIQYYNGEERAKGNILERFSAQQFPDLHSELNLSSLELGDSALYFCASSVWQGPDTQYFGPGTRLTVL.

Here the CDR3 DNA reads TGTGCCAGCAGCGAGAGGGACATTTTCTACGGCTACGAGCAGTACTTC. Protein product: CASSERDIFYGYEQYF. This chain uses TRBV7-2 with TRBJ2-7; TRBD1 is a possible D gene (6 bases). V lost 5 bases and J lost 3, with 20 bases in between. Germline V gene lookup returns CDR1 SGHTA and CDR2 FQGNSA. There are 16 residues in the CDR3.

For this clonotype: One junction end disagrees with the germline gene, perhaps due to a read error. The chain joins TRBV5-1 to TRBJ2-1; the D gene is possibly TRBD2 (5 bases). Germline V gives CDR1 SGHRS, CDR2 YFSETQ. This CDR3 has 21 amino acids. The CDR3 DNA sequence: TGCGCCAGCAGCTTGGACGCGAGGGTACTACTCCCAGACATCTTTTACAGTGAGCAGTTCTTC. This codes for CASSLDARVLLPDIFYSEQFF.

This sequence joins TRBV20-1 and TRBJ2-7, with TRBD2 matching over 9 bases. The DNA end is more similar to TRBJ2-5, so the J call may be wrong. CDR3 size: 17 residues. CDR1 and CDR2 from the germline V gene are DFQATT and SNEGSKA (reference sequence). The CDR3 region has the DNA TGCAGTGCCCCCTCGACGGCAGGGCGGGGGGGCTATGAGACCCAGTACTTC. It codes for CSAPSTAGRGGYETQYF.

This clonotype was found a few times. The V gene is TRBV28, the J gene TRBJ2-1; TRBD1 or TRBD2 may be the D gene (5 bases each). The ends were cut back, 5 bases at V and 2 bases at J, with 13 bases in the middle. From germline, CDR1 is MDHEN and CDR2 SYDVKM. This CDR3 spans 15 amino acids. The CDR3 is CASSPSPGPYNEQFF. Written as DNA, the CDR3 is TGTGCCAGCAGTCCATCTCCGGGACCCTACAATGAGCAGTTCTTC.

This clonotype has a handful of counts. The chain recombines TRBV20-1 with TRBJ2-1; 10 nucleotides line up with TRBD2. This CDR3 spans 15 amino acids. The V gene's germline CDR1 is DFQATT and CDR2 SNEGSKA (reference sequence). J lost 9 bases, V lost 3 bases, and 11 bases had no gene match. The CDR3 sequence: CSASPGGLAVGEQFF. As DNA, the CDR3 is TGCAGTGCTAGCCCCGGTGGACTAGCGGTGGGTGAGCAGTTCTTC.

In this sample, this clonotype turned up a few times. The chain recombines TRBV20-1 with TRBJ2-7; D perhaps matches TRBD1 (6 bases). CDR1 is DFQATT, CDR2 SNEGSKA, per germline (reference sequence). The CDR3 extends over 11 amino acids. V lost 4 bases and J lost 6, with 10 bases in between. The DNA of the CDR3 is TGCAGTGCTATCAGGGGATCCGAGCAGTACTTC. Amino acids: CSAIRGSEQYF.

The V gene is TRBV29-1, the J gene TRBJ1-3, with D uncertain. The CDR3 consists of 13 residues. Deletions cut 4 bases from V and 4 bases from J, with 11 bases between. From germline, CDR1 is SQVTM and CDR2 ANQGSEA. As DNA, the CDR3 is TGCAGCGTTGTATTCAACGGCGGAAACACCATATATTTT. Amino acid sequence: CSVVFNGGNTIYF.

This clonotype was recorded a few times. The junction does not match germline at one end; this may be a read error. The V call is TRBV12-3 or TRBV12-4, the J call TRBJ2-1; D assignment may be TRBD1 or TRBD2 (5 bases each). The CDR3 contains 14 residues. The DNA of the CDR3 is TGTGCCAGCAGTACTCAAAGGGGACCCCTTGAGGAGTTCTTC. Translation: CASSTQRGPLEEFF.

This clonotype was seen more than once but under ten times. The chain uses TRBV10-3 and TRBJ1-1, with D possibly being TRBD1 (5 bases). The length of the CDR3 is 15 residues. Trimming took 6 bases from V and 4 from J, leaving 18 bases between them. The V gene's germline CDR1 is ENHRY and CDR2 SYGVKD. CDR3 region: CAIRTSQEVGTEAFF. In DNA, the CDR3 is TGTGCCATCAGGACCTCACAGGAGGTTGGCACTGAAGCTTTCTTT.

This clonotype was detected many times. The chain has TRBV29-1 and TRBJ2-7; D is possibly TRBD1 or TRBD2 (6 bases each). The CDR3 extends over 15 amino acids. V dropped 6 bases and J dropped 3 bases, with 21 bases sitting between them. CDR1 SQVTM and CDR2 ANQGSEA come from the germline V gene. CDR3 amino acids: CSVDYFRGRIYEQYF. CDR3 DNA: TGCAGCGTCGATTACTTTCGGGGGCGCATCTACGAGCAGTACTTC.

The chain employs TRBV7-2 and TRBJ2-1; the match to TRBD2 covers 12 bases. V lost 5 bases to trimming and J lost 13 bases; unmatched junction nucleotides: 9. CDR1 is SGHTA and CDR2 is FQGNSA in the germline V gene. The CDR3 is 14 residues long. The CDR3 reads CASSLRTSGELQFF. CDR3 nucleotides: TGTGCCAGCAGCCTAAGGACTAGCGGGGAACTCCAGTTCTTC.

This chain uses TRBV24-1 with TRBJ2-3; 7 bases are a match to TRBD2. Germline CDR1 and CDR2: KGHDR and SFDVKD. The CDR3 is made up of 16 amino acids. The V segment lost 5 bases and the J segment 5 bases; nucleotides outside the gene matches: 12. The CDR3 DNA is TGTGCCACCAGTGGGAGGGCGGGGGACTCTGGAGATACGCAGTATTTT. This encodes CATSGRAGDSGDTQYF.